This TCR beta chain was observed in a study of beta chain features in type 1 diabetes. Study-level points and caveats: When Type 1 diabetes patients were examined, their TCRB CDR3s proved moderately but significantly shorter in all four CD4+ subsets. Unsettled here was the matter of whether HLA type influences TCRB rearrangement.

A remark on this clone: Its antigen is not known.

As every portion of the isolated RNA was reverse transcribed, the sequencing read expressed TCRB transcripts. TCRdb's copy holds only in-frame clones and misses some; the assay was immunoSEQ multiplex PCR. Among under 300,000 clones listed, approximately 16% were seen once. The CDR3 runs to 15 residues. Trimming removed 1 base from V and 0 bases from J, with 7 bases in between. Germline V gene lookup returns CDR1 SGHTA and CDR2 FQGNSA. Sequencing was carried out using naive CD4+ T cells from blood. The origin of this receptor is a man younger than 40 with type 1 diabetes. V and J are TRBV7-2 and TRBJ2-1, with D uncertain. CDR3 sequence (DNA): TGTGCCAGCAGCTTAGAAAGTTTCTCCTACAATGAGCAGTTCTTC. This gives the protein CASSLESFSYNEQFF.